Shown below are 32 T cell receptor beta chains from a single sample sequenced in a study of CD8 T cells in ankylosing spondylitis. TCRdb processed the 5' RACE reads anew with MiXCR; each CDR3 protein has one entry. This sample yields about 260,000 distinct CDR3 sequences, of which 24% are seen a single time; roughly 0.67% belongs to the top ten. Input material: blood, either unsorted or a sorted T cell fraction (not recorded which). The receptors here all came from a male donor with ankylosing spondylitis or in good health (not recorded which).

Points on this clonotype: This may be a read error: a much more frequent sequence differs by one nucleotide. The V gene is TRBV11-2, the J gene TRBJ2-7, with 7 bases aligning to TRBD1. The junction had 10 bases not matched to a gene; V was cut back by 4 bases and J by 4 bases. The CDR3 length is 15 residues. The germline V gene has CDR1 SGHAT and CDR2 FQNNGV. The CDR3 coding sequence is TGTGCCAGCAGCTCCTACGAGACAGGGAAGTACGAGCAGTACTTC. Its protein is CASSSYETGKYEQYF.

This clonotype was seen a handful of times. This sequence joins TRBV6-2 or TRBV6-3 and TRBJ2-1; 10 bases fit TRBD2. Germline CDR1 is MNHEY and CDR2 is SVGEGT. This CDR3 is built from 15 residues. Trimming removed 4 bases from V and 6 bases from J; junction bases left unmatched: 6. In DNA form, the CDR3 reads TGTGCCAGCAGTTCCCAGCGGGGGGGCCTCAATGAGCAGTTCTTC. Encoded protein: CASSSQRGGLNEQFF.

This chain joins TRBV12-3 or TRBV12-4 and TRBJ2-5; 13 positions agree with TRBD2. This CDR3 is built from 17 residues. V lost 4 bases to trimming and J lost 5 bases; unmatched junction nucleotides: 10. CDR3 sequence: CASSSRTSGGQGETQYF. In DNA form, the CDR3 reads TGTGCCAGCAGTTCCCGGACTAGCGGGGGCCAAGGGGAGACCCAGTACTTC.

The chain carries TRBV29-1 and TRBJ2-1; weak D call: TRBD1 (5 bases). Germline CDR1 SQVTM, CDR2 ANQGSEA. This CDR3 spans 14 amino acids. V was shortened by 3 bases and J by 6 bases, with 15 bases between the two germline ends. The CDR3 sequence is CSVEATVLGNEQFF. The CDR3 DNA reads as TGCAGCGTTGAGGCGACAGTACTGGGCAATGAGCAGTTCTTC.

The V call is TRBV20-1, the J call TRBJ2-3, with D perhaps TRBD2 (6 bases). The CDR3 is made up of 13 amino acids. Per germline, CDR1 DFQATT and CDR2 SNEGSKA (reference sequence). CDR3 loop: CSTRPGVTDTQYF. DNA for the CDR3: TGCAGCACACGTCCGGGGGTCACAGATACGCAGTATTTT.

This clonotype came up a few times. V usage is TRBV18 and J usage is TRBJ2-6; a weak D match, TRBD1 (6 bases). From germline, CDR1 is KGHSH and CDR2 LQKENI. The CDR3 totals 17 residues. Trimming pared 3 bases from V and 3 bases from J, leaving 15 bases between. The DNA for the CDR3 is TGTGCCAGCTCACCGGGGGCGCGAGGAGTTGGGGCCAACGTCCTGACTTTC. This sequence encodes CASSPGARGVGANVLTF. The full variable domain, with the rest looked up from reference TRBV18 and TRBJ2-6, is NAGVMQNPRHLVRRRGQEARLRCSPMKGHSHVYWYRQLPEEGLKFMVYLQKENIIDESGMPKERFSAEFPKEGPSILRIQQVVRGDSAAYFCASSPGARGVGANVLTFGAGSRLTVL.

V is TRBV12-3 or TRBV12-4 and J is TRBJ1-2; D is undetermined. The CDR3 loop spans 14 amino acids. Trimming removed 3 bases from V and 4 bases from J, with 12 bases in between. In DNA form, the CDR3 reads TGTGCCAGCAGTTTTGGTGCTACCATCTATGGCTACACCTTC. Residues: CASSFGATIYGYTF.

This clonotype occurred many times. The rearrangement links TRBV20-1 to TRBJ1-3; 7 bases are a match to TRBD1. The length of the CDR3 is 14 residues. Germline loops: CDR1 DFQATT, CDR2 SNEGSKA (reference sequence). J lost 4 bases, V lost 5 bases, and 8 bases had no gene match. Here the CDR3 reads CSAATGTDGNTIYF. The CDR3 DNA sequence: TGCAGTGCTGCTACCGGGACAGACGGAAACACCATATATTTT.

This clonotype was seen at least ten times. The chain links TRBV28 to TRBJ2-7; possibly TRBD2 for D (6 bases). V dropped 4 bases and J dropped 5 bases, with 21 bases sitting between them. The CDR3 covers 16 residues. CDR1 is MDHEN, CDR2 SYDVKM, per germline. DNA of the CDR3: TGTGCCAGCAGTTCCTACAGCCTCGCGGGGACCCACGAGCAGTACTTC. Protein: CASSSYSLAGTHEQYF.

This clonotype has ten or more counts. The rearrangement links TRBV11-2 to TRBJ1-4; unclear D gene. From germline, CDR1 is SGHAT and CDR2 FQNNGV. This CDR3 comprises 14 residues. V was clipped by 8 bases and J by 0 bases, with 10 bases between them. CDR3 residues: CASGPYATNEKLFF. CDR3 DNA sequence: TGTGCCAGCGGCCCTTATGCAACTAATGAAAAACTGTTTTTT.

This clonotype was recorded at least ten times. In DNA form, the CDR3 reads TGCGCCAGCAGCTTGGCTGGGACTCGGGAGACCCAGTACTTC. Translation gives CASSLAGTRETQYF. V gene TRBV5-1 combines with J gene TRBJ2-5; the D gene is possibly TRBD2 (6 bases). Trimming cost V 0 bases and J 5 bases, with 11 bases left between them. The CDR3 extends over 14 amino acids. CDR1 is SGHRS and CDR2 is YFSETQ in the germline V gene.

This clonotype appeared many times. The gene calls are TRBV12-3 or TRBV12-4 and TRBJ2-3, with 14 bases that match TRBD2. This CDR3 has 15 residues. With V trimmed by 5 bases and J by 4 bases, 2 bases remained unmatched. The CDR3 loop reads CASSQGLAGADTQYF. The CDR3 DNA is TGTGCCAGCAGTCAGGGACTAGCGGGGGCAGATACGCAGTATTTT.

In this sample, this clonotype turned up many times. The chain couples TRBV9 to TRBJ2-2, with D possibly being TRBD1 (6 bases). The CDR3 is 16 residues long. Germline loops: CDR1 SGDLS, CDR2 YYNGEE. Trimming removed 0 bases from V and 1 base from J, with 10 bases in between. In DNA form, the CDR3 reads TGTGCCAGCAGCGTAGATCAGGGGTTGAACACCGGGGAGCTGTTTTTT. The encoded protein is CASSVDQGLNTGELFF.

This clonotype was detected a few times. The rearrangement links TRBV3-1 to TRBJ1-4; 7 bases line up with TRBD1. CDR3 length: 14 residues. V shed 5 bases, J shed 6 bases, and the junction held 6 bases outside the gene matches. Germline V gene sequence: CDR1 LGHDT, CDR2 YNNKEL (reference sequence). The CDR3 spells CASSDRAVDEKLFF. The DNA for the CDR3 is TGTGCCAGCAGCGACAGGGCAGTGGATGAAAAACTGTTTTTT. Drawing the rest from reference TRBV3-1 and TRBJ1-4, the complete variable domain is DTAVSQTPKYLVTQMGNDKSIKCEQNLGHDTMYWYKQDSKKFLKIMFSYNNKELIINETVPNRFSPKSPDKAHLNLHINSLELGDSAVYFCASSDRAVDEKLFFGSGTQLSVL.

This clonotype was counted at least ten times. The chain's CDR3 is CASSLLGGQPFF. The DNA of the CDR3 is TGTGCCAGCAGCTTGTTGGGAGGGCAGCCGTTTTTT. This chain connects TRBV5-5 to TRBJ1-4; D call uncertain. The length of the CDR3 is 12 residues. Germline values: CDR1 SGHKS, CDR2 YYEKEE (reference sequence). Trimming took 1 base from V and 16 from J, leaving 14 bases between them. Together with reference TRBV5-5 and TRBJ1-4, the CDR3 gives the full variable domain: DAGVTQSPTHLIKTRGQQVTLRCSPISGHKSVSWYQQVLGQGPQFIFQYYEKEERGRGNFPDRFSARQFPNYSSELNVNALLLGDSALYLCASSLLGGQPFFGSGTQLSVL.

This clonotype was counted a few times. This rearrangement joins TRBV11-2 to TRBJ2-1; 7 bases agree with TRBD1. CDR1 and CDR2 (germline): SGHAT, FQNNGV. The CDR3 totals 17 residues. With V trimmed by 2 bases and J by 3 bases, 10 bases remained unmatched. The CDR3, as DNA: TGTGCCAGCAGCTTACTTACAGGGGCGGCAATCTACAATGAGCAGTTCTTC. It encodes CASSLLTGAAIYNEQFF.

Concerning this clonotype: Germline is not matched at one junction end, which may reflect a read error. The V gene is TRBV15, the J gene TRBJ2-7; the D gene is possibly TRBD2 (7 bases). In germline, CDR1 is LNHNV, CDR2 YYDKDF (reference sequence). The CDR3 spans 12 residues. DNA of the CDR3: TGTGCCACCAGCAGACTCGCCGGGGGGCCCCACTTC. It specifies CATSRLAGGPHF. Complete variable domain (other parts from reference TRBV15 and TRBJ2-7): DAMVIQNPRYQVTQFGKPVTLSCSQTLNHNVMYWYQQKSSQAPKLLFHYYDKDFNNEADTPDNFQSRRPNTSFCFLDIRSPGLGDTAMYLCATSRLAGGPHFGPGTRLTVT.

This clonotype was observed many times. J is TRBJ2-7 and V is TRBV20-1; a weak D match, TRBD1 (5 bases). CDR1 and CDR2 (germline): DFQATT, SNEGSKA (reference sequence). V shed 2 bases and J shed 0 bases, with 11 bases lying between them. This CDR3 contains 14 residues. CDR3 sequence reads: CSARQGPSSYEQYF. The CDR3 region has the DNA TGCAGTGCTAGACAGGGCCCCAGCTCCTACGAGCAGTACTTC.

This clonotype was detected only a few times. The chain employs TRBV20-1 and TRBJ2-7; TRBD1 aligns across 9 bases. Germline V lookup: CDR1 DFQATT, CDR2 SNEGSKA (reference sequence). Trimming removed 5 bases from V and 7 bases from J; junction bases left unmatched: 9. The CDR3 is made up of 13 amino acids. The CDR3 sequence: CSAPLDRGREQYF. The DNA for the CDR3 is TGCAGTGCTCCCCTTGACAGGGGGAGAGAGCAGTACTTC.

This clonotype was found many times. The V call is TRBV6-5, the J call TRBJ1-2; 10 bases match TRBD1. The germline V gene encodes CDR1 MNHEY and CDR2 SVGAGI. The V segment lost 2 bases and the J segment 8 bases; nucleotides outside the gene matches: 8. The length of the CDR3 is 15 residues. CDR3 sequence: CASSYRTDRGRGYTF. The CDR3 coding sequence is TGTGCCAGCAGTTACCGAACTGACAGGGGGCGAGGCTACACCTTC.

This clonotype was seen only a few times. This chain uses TRBV20-1 with TRBJ1-2, with no clear D. V was clipped by 6 bases and J by 5 bases, with 7 bases between them. In germline, CDR1 is DFQATT, CDR2 SNEGSKA (reference sequence). CDR3 size: 10 residues. The CDR3 DNA reads as TGCAGTGCATTTCGTTATGGCTACACCTTC. Encoded protein: CSAFRYGYTF.

This clonotype was seen at least ten times. The J gene is TRBJ2-2, the V gene TRBV5-1; D is unresolved. This CDR3 comprises 15 residues. Germline loops: CDR1 SGHRS, CDR2 YFSETQ. Trimming left V 4 bases short and J 3 bases short, with 13 bases between. The CDR3 DNA is TGCGCCAGCAGCAAGGAAGGCCCCCACACCGGGGAGCTGTTTTTT. As protein: CASSKEGPHTGELFF.

This clonotype has a count of ten or more. The chain has TRBV6-1 and TRBJ2-2; 8 positions match TRBD2. The CDR3 length is 15 residues. Germline values: CDR1 MNHNS, CDR2 SASEGT. Germline trimming cut 7 bases from V and 1 base from J; bases unmatched to any gene: 5. Written as DNA, the CDR3 is TGTGCCAGCAACCGGCTAGCGGGGAACACCGGGGAGCTGTTTTTT. This translates into CASNRLAGNTGELFF.

This clonotype was observed many times. The chain has TRBV20-1 and TRBJ1-1; the D gene is possibly TRBD1 (6 bases). Per germline, CDR1 DFQATT and CDR2 SNEGSKA (reference sequence). CDR3 size: 14 residues. V shed 0 bases and J shed 7 bases, with 15 bases lying between them. This chain's CDR3 is CSARDVGTGSEAFF. The CDR3 DNA reads TGCAGTGCTAGAGATGTGGGTACAGGGAGTGAAGCTTTCTTT.

This clonotype was recorded a few times. This chain uses TRBV20-1 with TRBJ2-1, with 12 bases lining up with TRBD2. The junction had 5 bases not matched to a gene; V was cut back by 4 bases and J by 4 bases. CDR1 and CDR2 from the germline V gene are DFQATT and SNEGSKA (reference sequence). The CDR3 is made up of 15 amino acids. In nucleotides, the CDR3 is TGCAGTGCTACTCCGGGACTAGCGGGTTACAATGAGCAGTTCTTC. This translates into CSATPGLAGYNEQFF.

On this clonotype: This may come from a read error, since a much larger clone is one base off. The chain employs TRBV5-1 and TRBJ2-5; D tentatively reads TRBD1 or TRBD2 (6 bases each). Germline V gene sequence: CDR1 SGHRS, CDR2 YFSETQ. This CDR3 has 15 amino acids. CDR3 amino acids: CASSPGERGQESQYF. CDR3 nucleotide sequence: TGCGCCAGCAGCCCGGGGGAAAGGGGACAAGAGAGCCAGTACTTC.

This clonotype was counted a few times. This sequence joins TRBV29-1 and TRBJ2-1; no firm D call. CDR1 and CDR2 (germline): SQVTM, ANQGSEA. The CDR3 contains 12 residues. Trimming pared 6 bases from V and 11 bases from J, leaving 17 bases between. This CDR3 reads CSVLSRSAKQFF. As DNA, the CDR3 is TGCAGCGTCTTATCCAGGTCCGCAAAGCAGTTCTTC.

This clonotype appeared a few times. The chain combines TRBV20-1 with TRBJ2-7; the match to TRBD2 covers 16 bases. The ends lost 4 bases at V and 6 bases at J; junction bases unmatched: 6. The CDR3 runs 15 residues. Germline V gives CDR1 DFQATT, CDR2 SNEGSKA (reference sequence). The CDR3 DNA reads as TGCAGTGCTACCCCCGGGACTAGCGGGGGGGCCGAGCAGTACTTC. It encodes CSATPGTSGGAEQYF.

The rearrangement joins TRBV29-1 to TRBJ2-3; 9 nucleotides align to TRBD1. The germline CDR1 and CDR2 sequences are SQVTM and ANQGSEA. The CDR3 has 14 amino acids. V trimming: 8 bases; J trimming: 3 bases; junction bases outside the gene matches: 9. CDR3: CSHRSDRGTDTQYF. The CDR3 coding sequence is TGCAGCCACCGTTCAGACAGGGGGACAGATACGCAGTATTTT.

This clonotype was counted between two and nine times. CDR3 loop: CASGGPNYNEQFF. CDR3 DNA: TGTGCCAGCGGGGGGCCGAACTACAATGAGCAGTTCTTC. The genes are TRBV10-3 and TRBJ2-1; 8 nucleotides line up with TRBD2. The CDR3 is made up of 13 amino acids. Germline V gene data show CDR1 as ENHRY and CDR2 as SYGVKD. Trimming at V came to 10 bases and at J to 3 bases, leaving 5 bases not matched to a gene.

The table lists this clonotype with many counts. The chain carries TRBV12-3 or TRBV12-4 and TRBJ2-7; 7 nucleotides match TRBD2. With 5 bases clipped from V and 7 bases from J, the junction kept 14 bases outside the gene matches. The CDR3 totals 15 residues. The CDR3 DNA is TGTGCCAGCAGTCCCCAGCAAGCGGGATTGGATGAGCAGTACTTC. Translation gives CASSPQQAGLDEQYF.

For this clonotype: A much bigger clone sits one base away, suggesting this may be a read error. This chain joins TRBV28 and TRBJ1-1; D ambiguous. Deletions cut 7 bases from V and 1 base from J, with 7 bases between. The CDR3 length is 12 residues. The germline V gene encodes CDR1 MDHEN and CDR2 SYDVKM. CDR3 loop: CASTPGNTEAFF. The CDR3 DNA sequence: TGTGCCAGCACCCCGGGGAACACTGAAGCTTTCTTT. Drawing the rest from reference TRBV28 and TRBJ1-1, the complete variable domain is DVKVTQSSRYLVKRTGEKVFLECVQDMDHENMFWYRQDPGLGLRLIYFSYDVKMKEKGDIPEGYSVSREKKERFSLILESASTNQTSMYLCASTPGNTEAFFGQGTRLTVV.